Presented here are 8 T cell receptor beta chains from one specimen sequenced in a study of blood T cell repertoires in COVID-19. TCRdb keeps only in-frame clones here, not all; method: immunoSEQ multiplex PCR. The data contain some 93,000 clones, around nine tenths of them singletons. The sample was peripheral blood. Every receptor here comes from a man between 60 and 75 years old with acute or convalescent COVID-19.

This clone was found once. This rearrangement joins TRBV5-5 to TRBJ1-1, with 9 bases fitting TRBD1. CDR1 is SGHKS, CDR2 YYEKEE, per germline (reference sequence). The CDR3 extends over 18 amino acids. V shed 3 bases, J shed 4 bases, and the junction held 16 bases outside the gene matches. The CDR3 reads CASSSGTGRLTQLTEAFF. CDR3 nucleotides: TGTGCCAGCAGCTCGGGGACAGGGAGACTAACCCAGCTCACTGAAGCTTTCTTT.

This sequence joins TRBV27 and TRBJ2-7; 9 bases line up with TRBD1. The CDR3 runs 14 residues. V lost 8 bases and J lost 2; bases outside the gene matches: 7. From germline, CDR1 is MNHEY and CDR2 SMNVEV (reference sequence). CDR3 protein: CASAAGTGPYEQYF. In DNA, the CDR3 is TGTGCCAGCGCAGCCGGGACAGGGCCCTACGAGCAGTACTTC.

The chain uses TRBV4-3 and TRBJ1-2, with a tentative D call TRBD1 (5 bases). The CDR3 is 15 residues long. Trimming took 1 base from V and 3 from J, leaving 12 bases between them. Germline V lookup: CDR1 LGHNA, CDR2 YSLEER. CDR3 bases: TGCGCCAGCAGCCAAGGAACGGGGGGGGACTATGGCTACACCTTC. The encoded protein is CASSQGTGGDYGYTF.

The genes are TRBV30 and TRBJ1-3; possible D gene TRBD1, 6 bases. Trimming took off 0 bases at V and 4 bases at J, with 13 bases between the two ends. Germline CDR1 GTSNPN, CDR2 SVGIG (reference sequence). The CDR3 has 15 amino acids. The CDR3 DNA sequence: TGTGCCTGGAGTGTCTGGGACATTGGGGGAAACACCATATATTTT. Translated, it gives CAWSVWDIGGNTIYF.

J is TRBJ2-7 and V is TRBV4-1, with D uncertain. The CDR3 runs 15 residues. The V and J ends lost 1 base and 0 bases respectively, with 10 bases between them. The germline V gene encodes CDR1 MGHRA and CDR2 YSYEKL. The CDR3 DNA is TGCGCCAGCAGCCAAGTTTCCCAGGACTCCTACGAGCAGTACTTC. Translation gives CASSQVSQDSYEQYF.

The chain recombines TRBV11-2 with TRBJ2-7; D call uncertain. Trimming shortened V by 0 bases and J by 4 bases, and 7 bases separated the two germline ends. The CDR3 is 13 amino acids. Germline-derived CDR1 and CDR2 are SGHAT and FQNNGV. CDR3: CASSLDPVYEQYF. CDR3 bases: TGTGCCAGCAGCTTAGATCCAGTATACGAGCAGTACTTC.

The rearrangement links TRBV18 to TRBJ1-2, with a possible D match to TRBD1 (5 bases). The CDR3 length is 13 residues. Germline V gene sequence: CDR1 KGHSH, CDR2 LQKENI. V was shortened by 3 bases and J by 8 bases, with 13 bases between the two germline ends. The CDR3 is CASSPGRDGGYTF. CDR3 bases: TGTGCCAGCTCACCGGGCAGGGATGGAGGCTACACCTTC. Using reference TRBV18 and TRBJ1-2 for the parts outside the CDR3, the full variable domain is NAGVMQNPRHLVRRRGQEARLRCSPMKGHSHVYWYRQLPEEGLKFMVYLQKENIIDESGMPKERFSAEFPKEGPSILRIQQVVRGDSAAYFCASSPGRDGGYTFGSGTRLTVV.

The chain recombines TRBV6-2 or TRBV6-3 with TRBJ2-2; the D is unclear. V dropped 0 bases and J dropped 3 bases, with 14 bases sitting between them. CDR1 is MNHEY and CDR2 is SVGEGT in the germline V gene. CDR3 length: 17 residues. The CDR3 loop is CASSYSTPPQYTGELFF. The CDR3 DNA sequence: TGTGCCAGCAGTTACTCGACCCCCCCACAGTACACCGGGGAGCTGTTTTTT.